In its sample, the clone carrying this T cell receptor beta chain was seen once. The data were obtained in a study of blood T cell repertoires in COVID-19. As for the study in general: The United States, Italy and Spain were the sources of the acute and convalescent COVID-19 samples. PBMCs, B-cell-depleted T cells, or T cells provided the cDNA or gDNA that made up the material.

The CDR3 has 16 amino acids. After removal of 0 bases from V and 2 bases from J, the junction contained 5 bases not matched to a gene. Per the germline V gene, CDR1 is SGHTA and CDR2 is FQGTGA. All recovered Cohort 3 donors got two negative PCRs, got clearance, or saw symptom resolution. In the authors' workflow: Amplified reference gene primers provided the basis for estimating nucleated cell counts. TCRdb keeps only in-frame clones here, not all; method: immunoSEQ multiplex PCR. For V, J and clone size, that table is used; D and trimming come from the DNA. The repertoire holds a few hundred thousand clones, roughly 90% seen once, with 1.7% in the top ten.

The sequencing input was PBMCs or T cells enriched from blood (not recorded which). This TCR derives from a woman in her twenties or thirties who had recovered from COVID-19. This rearrangement joins TRBV7-3 to TRBJ2-3, with 7 bases aligning to TRBD2. The chain's CDR3 is CASSLTPSGITDTQYF. The CDR3 region has the DNA TGTGCCAGCAGCTTAACCCCTAGCGGAATCACAGATACGCAGTATTTT.